The text below deals with one TCR beta chain. The data were obtained in a study of control samples from healthy donors and cancer patients. The germline V gene encodes CDR1 SQVTM and CDR2 ANQGSEA. Trimming took off 5 bases at V and 7 bases at J, with 8 bases between the two ends. The CDR3 extends over 11 amino acids. This table comes from immunoSEQ multiplex PCR, and its TCRdb copy is limited to in-frame clones, with some not included. The sample has fewer than 500,000 clones; 80% to 95% are singletons. This TCR was sampled from a man aged 35-49 years with head and neck cancer. The chain couples TRBV29-1 to TRBJ2-2, with TRBD2 as a possible D gene (5 bases). Sequencing was performed on PBMCs. The CDR3 region is CSVFGNGELFF. The DNA of the CDR3 is TGCAGCGTTTTCGGGAACGGGGAGCTGTTTTTT.